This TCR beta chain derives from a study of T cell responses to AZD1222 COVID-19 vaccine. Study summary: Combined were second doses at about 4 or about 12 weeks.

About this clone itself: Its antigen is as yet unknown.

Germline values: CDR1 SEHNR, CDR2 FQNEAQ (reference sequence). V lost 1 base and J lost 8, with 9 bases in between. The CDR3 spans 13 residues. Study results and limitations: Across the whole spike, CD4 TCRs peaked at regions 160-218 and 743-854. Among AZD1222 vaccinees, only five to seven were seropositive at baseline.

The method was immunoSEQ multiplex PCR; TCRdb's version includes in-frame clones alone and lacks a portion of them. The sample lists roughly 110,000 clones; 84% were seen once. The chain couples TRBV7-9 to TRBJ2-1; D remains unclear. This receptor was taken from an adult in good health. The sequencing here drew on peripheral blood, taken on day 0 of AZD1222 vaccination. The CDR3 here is CASSLGVGDEQFF. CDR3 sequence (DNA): TGTGCCAGCAGCTTAGGGGTCGGTGATGAGCAGTTCTTC.